This T cell receptor (beta chain) was sequenced during a study of blood T cell repertoires in COVID-19. In the study overall: From the United States, Italy and Spain came samples of acute and convalescent COVID-19. PBMCs, B-cell-depleted T cells, or T cells provided the cDNA or gDNA that made up the material.

The CDR3 runs 13 residues. With V trimmed by 5 bases and J by 5 bases, 5 bases remained unmatched. Germline values: CDR1 SEHNR, CDR2 FQNEAQ (reference sequence). Per the original data handling: Quantification of nucleated cells was approximated via reference gene primer amplification. Data came from immunoSEQ multiplex PCR; TCRdb stores just in-frame clones and leaves some out. Clone size and V and J calls were adopted from that table, with D and trimming inferred from the DNA. Of around 700,000 clones listed, 75% to 90% are singletons. There are a few counts of this clone. The J gene is TRBJ1-2, the V gene TRBV7-9; 7 bases agree with TRBD1. The receptor was isolated from a young woman with acute or convalescent COVID-19. Sequenced material: peripheral blood. CDR3 loop: CASSAGQLYGYTF. The CDR3 nucleotides are TGTGCCAGCAGCGCGGGACAGCTGTATGGCTACACCTTC.